This T cell receptor (beta chain) stems from a study of radiation and T cells in renal cell carcinoma. Time point indicated: blood 4 weeks post-SBRT, at nephrectomy. Treatment reported: 15 Gy SBRT to primary tumor, nephrectomy 4 weeks later. Nephrectomy followed 15 Gy stereotactic body radiation by 4 weeks. Here immunoSEQ multiplex PCR was the method, and the copy in TCRdb shows in-frame clones only, minus some. The sample has about 78,000 clones, roughly nine tenths seen once. The CDR3 totals 13 residues. With 1 base removed from V and 2 bases from J, the gap between germline ends came to 5 bases. Germline CDR1 reads SGHNT; CDR2 reads YYREEE (reference sequence).

This chain uses TRBV5-4 with TRBJ2-3; no clear D gene. The receptor comes from a woman in her seventies with renal cell carcinoma. The material sequenced was blood, taken from a patient whose treatment included radiotherapy and nephrectomy. CDR3 sequence reads: CASSLSITDTQYF. The CDR3 nucleotides read TGTGCCAGCAGCTTGTCTATCACAGATACGCAGTATTTT.